This section outlines one T cell receptor beta chain sequence together with its context. As processed by the authors: A typical sample had 95,638 TCRs, with roughly 20,000 to 700,000 overall. TCRdb called the RACE reads again in MiXCR, with one record for every CDR3 protein. Here the V and J calls rest on TCRdb's processing, not on the authors' analysis. The sample lists under 400,000 distinct CDR3 sequences, roughly 5% seen once, with just over 2.5% in the top ten. This sample is drawn from a study of human T cells and chemical hapten exposure. Documented time point: pre-sensitization, week 0. Noted treatment: therapeutic diphenylcyclopropenone sensitization with weekly scalp DPC. Venepuncture was done earlier than the placement of each patch test. Germline CDR1 reads MDHEN; CDR2 reads SYDVKM. The V end was cut by 5 bases, the J end by 0 bases, with 11 bases between. The CDR3 covers 15 residues.

The specimen comprised whole blood, sampled in connection with sensitization to the hapten diphenylcyclopropenone (DPC). This TCR was sampled from a woman in her 50s with alopecia areata. Some clones in this sample may be carry-over from other donors' samples. The chain employs TRBV28 and TRBJ1-3; no clear D gene. The CDR3 spells CASSPVGSSGNTIYF. In nucleotides, the CDR3 is TGTGCCAGCAGTCCCGTCGGGTCCTCTGGAAACACCATATATTTT.